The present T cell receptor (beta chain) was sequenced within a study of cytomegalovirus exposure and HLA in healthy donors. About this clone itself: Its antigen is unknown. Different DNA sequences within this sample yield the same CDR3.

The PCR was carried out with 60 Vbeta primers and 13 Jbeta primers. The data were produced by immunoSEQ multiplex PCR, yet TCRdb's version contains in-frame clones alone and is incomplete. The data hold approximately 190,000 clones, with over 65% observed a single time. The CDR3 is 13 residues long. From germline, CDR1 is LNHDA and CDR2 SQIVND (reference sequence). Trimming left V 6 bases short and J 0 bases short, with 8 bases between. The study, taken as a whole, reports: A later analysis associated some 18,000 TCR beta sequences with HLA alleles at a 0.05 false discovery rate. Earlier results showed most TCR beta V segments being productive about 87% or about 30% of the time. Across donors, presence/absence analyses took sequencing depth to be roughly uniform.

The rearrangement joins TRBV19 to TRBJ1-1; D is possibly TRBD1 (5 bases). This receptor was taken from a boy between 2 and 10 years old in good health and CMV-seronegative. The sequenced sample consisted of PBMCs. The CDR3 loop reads CASSAGLNTEAFF. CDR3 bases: TGTGCCAGTAGCGCGGGGCTGAACACTGAAGCTTTCTTT. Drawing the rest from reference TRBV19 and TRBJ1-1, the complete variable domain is DGGITQSPKYLFRKEGQNVTLSCEQNLNHDAMYWYRQDPGQGLRLIYYSQIVNDFQKGDIAEGYSVSREKKESFPLTVTSAQKNPTAFYLCASSAGLNTEAFFGQGTRLTVV.